The clone carrying this T cell receptor (beta chain) was found many times. No antigen is known for it. This sample was included in a study of regulatory T cells in long-lasting Graves disease. Notes on the study in general: Graves' patients with persistent disease showed TCR diversity lower than patients newly diagnosed.

The CDR3 loop spans 12 amino acids. The germline CDR1 and CDR2 sequences are DFQATT and SNEGSKA (reference sequence). Between the trimmed V and J ends, which lost 5 bases and 2 bases, there was a span of 9 bases. As for time point: newly diagnosed GD, antithyroid drugs for less than 3 months. PBMCs were the source of the RNA used for TCR sequencing. Assembly of TCR beta libraries relied on iRepertoire HTBI primers together with Arm-PCR of CDR3 regions. Each CDR3 protein is one row after TCRdb ran MiXCR on the multiplex PCR reads. The data hold 200,000 to 250,000 distinct CDR3 sequences, with 18% observed a single time.

Sample: peripheral blood mononuclear cells (PBMCs), taken at new diagnosis, from a patient treated with antithyroid drugs. This sequence was found in a female donor with Graves disease. This rearrangement joins TRBV20-1 to TRBJ1-2; D unresolved. The CDR3 protein is CSASDMNYGYTF. The DNA of the CDR3 is TGCAGTGCTTCCGACATGAACTATGGCTACACCTTC.